These T cell receptor beta chains were read from a single sample in a study of blood T cells in healthy people across ages. Each CDR3 protein gets one entry after TCRdb re-called the 5' RACE reads with MiXCR. The sample consists of more than 1.4 million distinct CDR3 sequences, about 40% of them appearing once. Source material: blood. These receptors all stem from a woman aged 18-29 years in good health. Both conserved end residues are part of each CDR3. Each record gives: CDR3 protein, V gene, J gene, CDR3 length.

CASSISPGDSFNEQFF	TRBV11-1	TRBJ2-1	16
CASSSAGTGNTEAFF	TRBV28	TRBJ1-1	15
CASSQDPGTEAFF	TRBV14	TRBJ1-1	13
CASSEFKGGQPQHF	TRBV6-1	TRBJ1-5	14
CASSFPGGSQETQYF	TRBV12-3/TRBV12-4	.	15
CASSLVKRPYNEQFF	TRBV28	TRBJ2-1	15
CASSFSPLAGEQYF	TRBV7-2	TRBJ2-7	14
CASSSQGGISYNEQFF	TRBV7-9	TRBJ2-1	16
CASRGLPTETQYF	TRBV4-1	TRBJ2-5	13
CSARGKKETRYF	TRBV20-1	TRBJ2-5	12
CSARDDGVLRSYEQYF	TRBV20-1	TRBJ2-7	16
CSARDLAGGRPLTYEQYF	TRBV20-1	TRBJ2-7	18
CASSKASTDTQYF	TRBV6-4	TRBJ2-3	13
CSARVPPGTRLYEQYF	TRBV20-1	TRBJ2-7	16
CASSQEERQGFSPLHF	TRBV3-1	TRBJ1-6	16
CASSPEAGYYNEQFF	TRBV6-2/TRBV6-3	TRBJ2-1	15
CASSQDVSRVVTGELFF	TRBV4-1	TRBJ2-2	17
CASSWGPRFSGANVLTF	TRBV19	TRBJ2-6	17
CASSVVGGRETQYF	TRBV9	TRBJ2-5	14
CASSQVGGGETQYF	TRBV4-1	TRBJ2-5	14
CASSSGGFLSSPLHF	TRBV5-1	TRBJ1-6	15
CASSLWGGYNEQYF	TRBV11-2	TRBJ2-7	14
CASSPSYGVGQFF	TRBV18	TRBJ2-1	13
CASSVGSGLYEQYF	TRBV9	TRBJ2-7	14
CSVELAGGHEQYF	TRBV29-1	TRBJ2-7	13
CAISESVGTGPYEQYF	TRBV10-3	TRBJ2-7	16
CTSSQPQTHNEQFF	TRBV4-1	TRBJ2-1	14
CASSKIAYQETQYF	TRBV5-6	TRBJ2-5	14
CASSAVLDPEQFF	TRBV7-7	TRBJ2-1	13
CSATQTVYGYTF	TRBV29-1	TRBJ1-2	12
CASAGGYYEQYF	TRBV25-1	TRBJ2-7	12
CASRAGQANYGYTF	TRBV2	TRBJ1-2	14
CASSLWGQREDTQYF	TRBV12-3/TRBV12-4	TRBJ2-3	15
CSAREPGQLYEQYF	TRBV20-1	TRBJ2-7	14
CASSLPGGSYNEQYF	TRBV12-3/TRBV12-4	.	15
CASSHDRDYGYTF	TRBV4-1	TRBJ1-2	13
CASNQGQGAAKNIQYF	TRBV2	TRBJ2-4	16
CASSQVTSNSGEQYF	TRBV4-1	TRBJ2-7	15
CATGWGNEQFF	TRBV24-1	TRBJ2-1	11
CASRTGLNTGELFF	TRBV4-1	TRBJ2-2	14
CASSEYPGQGYNEQYF	TRBV2	TRBJ2-5	16
CSASDTNYGYTF	TRBV20-1	TRBJ1-2	12
CAILISYNEQFF	TRBV15	TRBJ2-1	12
CASSSRRDTEAFF	TRBV12-3/TRBV12-4	TRBJ1-1	13
CATRVSSYNEQFF	TRBV6-5	TRBJ2-1	13